Presented here are 27 T cell receptor beta chains from one specimen sequenced in a study of T cell repertoires in cytomegalovirus infection. TCRdb re-called the reads through MiXCR, storing one row per CDR3 protein. The data show 600,000 to 800,000 distinct CDR3 sequences, 20% to 25% seen once. Material for sequencing was CD8+ T cells from PBMCs. The receptors here all came from a human donor in good health (CMV status not recorded). Some clones in this sample may be carry-over from other donors' samples.

This clonotype was seen only a few times. The chain is built from TRBV29-1 and TRBJ2-1, with D uncertain. The CDR3 totals 12 residues. V lost 1 base and J lost 9, with 10 bases in between. Looked up from germline, CDR1 is SQVTM and CDR2 is ANQGSEA. CDR3 loop: CSVEGVATEQFF. DNA of the CDR3: TGCAGCGTTGAAGGGGTGGCGACTGAGCAGTTCTTC.

The J gene is TRBJ2-7, the V gene TRBV6-2 or TRBV6-3; 10 bases are a match to TRBD2. The CDR3 has 13 amino acids. V shed 6 bases and J 7 bases; nucleotides not matched to a gene: 6. Germline loops: CDR1 MNHEY, CDR2 SVGEGT. Here the CDR3 reads CASSLGLAREQYV. CDR3 DNA sequence: TGTGCCAGCAGCCTGGGACTAGCGCGGGAGCAGTACGTC.

Notes on this clonotype: One end of the junction fails to match germline, which may point to a read error. This rearrangement joins TRBV12-3 or TRBV12-4 to TRBJ2-3; D not resolved. The CDR3 totals 13 residues. The CDR3 sequence is CASTPSPPDTQNF. The DNA for the CDR3 is TGTGCCAGCACCCCGAGCCCCCCAGATACGCAGAATTTT.

There are many counts of this clonotype. The rearrangement links TRBV27 to TRBJ2-1, with 10 positions matching TRBD2. Unmatched junction bases numbered 5, after V lost 5 bases and J lost 4 bases. This CDR3 is 15 amino acids long. Per the germline V gene, CDR1 is MNHEY and CDR2 is SMNVEV (reference sequence). The CDR3 here is CASSRLAGSYNEQFF. The CDR3 DNA reads as TGTGCCAGCAGTCGACTAGCGGGTTCTTACAATGAGCAGTTCTTC.

This clonotype has only a few counts. V usage is TRBV28 and J usage is TRBJ2-4; 8 nucleotides match TRBD1. The trim removed 2 bases at V and 6 bases at J, leaving 3 bases unmatched. This CDR3 has 14 amino acids. Germline loops: CDR1 MDHEN, CDR2 SYDVKM. CDR3 DNA: TGTGCCAGCAGTTTAAGGACAGGGCCAAACATTCAGTACTTC. It specifies CASSLRTGPNIQYF.

This clonotype was counted many times. The rearrangement links TRBV7-8 to TRBJ1-2; 7 bases map to TRBD1. There are 13 residues in the CDR3. Germline V gene sequence: CDR1 SGHVS, CDR2 FQNEAQ. After removal of 5 bases from V and 8 bases from J, the junction contained 8 bases not matched to a gene. The CDR3 nucleotides read TGTGCCAGCAGCCAAAGGGACAGTGAAGGCTACACCTTC. This gives the protein CASSQRDSEGYTF.

V is TRBV28 and J is TRBJ1-5; D is ambiguous. Looked up from germline, CDR1 is MDHEN and CDR2 is SYDVKM. The CDR3 runs 15 residues. V lost 4 bases and J lost 0, with 10 bases in between. The CDR3 sequence: CASSWRRGSNQPQHF. Written as DNA, the CDR3 is TGTGCCAGCAGTTGGAGGCGGGGTAGCAATCAGCCCCAGCATTTT.

This clonotype was counted between two and nine times. The chain uses TRBV6-6 and TRBJ2-2; unclear D gene. V was cut by 7 bases and J by 4 bases, with 19 bases left in between. Germline V lookup: CDR1 MNHNY, CDR2 SVGAGI (reference sequence). This CDR3 has 16 residues. Here the CDR3 reads CASTVTENLGTGELFF. The CDR3 nucleotides read TGTGCCAGCACCGTGACGGAAAATTTGGGCACCGGGGAGCTGTTTTTT.

The rearrangement joins TRBV29-1 to TRBJ2-5; 12 bases align to TRBD2. Germline CDR1 is SQVTM and CDR2 is ANQGSEA. The trim removed 5 bases at V and 3 bases at J, leaving 16 bases unmatched. This CDR3 contains 18 residues. The CDR3 region has the DNA TGCAGCGTTCTGACAGATCCGGGACTAGCGGGTACCGAAGAGACCCAGTACTTC. It specifies CSVLTDPGLAGTEETQYF.

A word on this clonotype: At one of its ends the junction is not consistent with the germline gene, which may arise from a read error. V usage is TRBV4-2 and J usage is TRBJ2-3, with D possibly matching TRBD2 (6 bases). The CDR3 runs to 18 residues. Germline CDR1 reads LGHNA; CDR2 reads YNFKEQ. For the CDR3, the DNA is TGTGCCAGTAGCCAAGATGGGGTCGGCGGGGCGGACACAGATACGCAGTATTTT. Translated: CASSQDGVGGADTDTQYF.

The gene calls are TRBV6-6 and TRBJ2-2, with D perhaps TRBD2 (6 bases). CDR3 size: 19 residues. In germline, CDR1 is MNHNY, CDR2 SVGAGI (reference sequence). V lost 3 bases, J lost 5 bases, and 25 bases lay in between. DNA of the CDR3: TGTGCCAGCAGTTATGGCAGGGAGGTATATCTATTGAGGACCGGGGAGCTGTTTTTT. This gives the protein CASSYGREVYLLRTGELFF.

In the case of this clonotype: A much larger clone is a single base away; this may be a read error. The V call is TRBV27, the J call TRBJ2-1, with TRBD2 as a possible D gene (5 bases). CDR3 length equals 12 residues. CDR1 is MNHEY and CDR2 is SMNVEV in the germline V gene (reference sequence). CDR3 coding DNA: TGTGCCAGCAGTTTAGGGCGGACTGAGCAGTTGTTC. It is translated as CASSLGRTEQLF.

This clonotype was recorded at least ten times. CDR3 region: CASGLGPTEQYF. In DNA, the CDR3 is TGTGCTAGTGGTTTGGGCCCGACCGAGCAGTACTTC. The rearrangement joins TRBV12-5 to TRBJ2-7; D not resolved. V lost 1 base and J lost 6, with 7 bases in between. CDR3 length: 12 residues. Germline V CDR1 and CDR2: LGHNT, FRNRAP. Full variable domain (missing parts from reference TRBV12-5 and TRBJ2-7): DARVTQTPRHKVTEMGQEVTMRCQPILGHNTVFWYRQTMMQGLELLAYFRNRAPLDDSGMPKDRFSAEMPDATLATLKIQPSEPRDSAVYFCASGLGPTEQYFGPGTRLTVT.

This clonotype was observed a few times. The V call is TRBV6-6, the J call TRBJ2-1; D unclear. Trimming left V 7 bases short and J 0 bases short, with 13 bases between. Germline assignment: CDR1 MNHNY and CDR2 SVGAGI (reference sequence). The CDR3 length is 15 residues. DNA of the CDR3: TGTGCCAGCACCCTCTTAGTTAGCTCCTACAATGAGCAGTTCTTC. This sequence encodes CASTLLVSSYNEQFF.

This clonotype was seen more than once but under ten times. V is TRBV6-5 and J is TRBJ2-7; D is unclear. Deletions cut 1 base from V and 0 bases from J, with 10 bases between. Germline V lookup: CDR1 MNHEY, CDR2 SVGAGI. The CDR3 loop spans 15 amino acids. Here the CDR3 reads CASSYYLGSSYEQYF. The CDR3 bases are TGTGCCAGCAGTTACTACCTAGGAAGCTCCTACGAGCAGTACTTC.

The genes are TRBV29-1 and TRBJ1-2; TRBD1 matches 7 bases. The CDR3 extends over 13 amino acids. The germline V gene encodes CDR1 SQVTM and CDR2 ANQGSEA. The trim removed 5 bases at V and 8 bases at J, leaving 11 bases unmatched. Here the CDR3 reads CSVYTGEPWGYTF. The CDR3 region has the DNA TGCAGCGTTTATACAGGGGAGCCTTGGGGCTACACCTTC.

This clonotype was seen ten or more times. The chain combines TRBV12-3 or TRBV12-4 with TRBJ1-5, with D possibly matching TRBD1 (5 bases). The CDR3 loop spans 15 amino acids. V lost 6 bases and J 0 bases, leaving 12 bases between the germline ends. The CDR3 sequence: CASRRGSYSNQPQHF. As DNA, the CDR3 is TGTGCCAGCAGACGGGGCTCCTATAGCAATCAGCCCCAGCATTTT.

The rearrangement joins TRBV29-1 to TRBJ1-2; 9 nucleotides align to TRBD1. The CDR3 is made up of 14 amino acids. The V gene's germline CDR1 is SQVTM and CDR2 ANQGSEA. V lost 6 bases, J lost 2 bases, and 7 bases stayed unmatched. The CDR3 protein is CSVPGQGMNYGYTF. The CDR3 region has the DNA TGCAGCGTACCCGGACAGGGGATGAACTATGGCTACACCTTC.

The chain is built from TRBV20-1 and TRBJ2-7; D gene ambiguous. Germline CDR1 DFQATT, CDR2 SNEGSKA (reference sequence). CDR3 size: 15 residues. The V and J ends lost 3 bases and 0 bases respectively, with 15 bases between them. The CDR3 spells CSASDDQQSSYEQYV. The CDR3 DNA is TGCAGTGCTAGTGACGACCAACAGAGCTCCTACGAGCAGTACGTC.

The chain carries TRBV4-2 and TRBJ1-2, with D uncertain. Germline V lookup: CDR1 LGHNA, CDR2 YNFKEQ. Deletions cut 1 base from V and 8 bases from J, with 11 bases between. The CDR3 has 13 residues. The CDR3 nucleotides read TGTGCCAGCAGCCAAGGTCAGGATGGGGGCTACACCTTC. Its protein product is CASSQGQDGGYTF.

The chain joins TRBV6-5 to TRBJ2-6; tentatively, D is TRBD2 (5 bases). Germline V gene data show CDR1 as MNHEY and CDR2 as SVGAGI. V was shortened by 6 bases and J by 4 bases, with 13 bases between the two germline ends. The CDR3 length is 15 residues. In DNA, the CDR3 is TGTGCCAGCAGACTTAGCGTACTGGGGGCCAACGTCCTGACTTTC. Amino acids: CASRLSVLGANVLTF.

This clonotype was observed at least ten times. The chain is built from TRBV7-8 and TRBJ2-3; TRBD2 aligns across 7 bases. The CDR3 contains 15 residues. The germline V gene encodes CDR1 SGHVS and CDR2 FQNEAQ. V lost 1 base and J lost 2; bases outside the gene matches: 3. The CDR3 here is CASSLGLALTDTQYF. CDR3 sequence (DNA): TGTGCCAGCAGCTTAGGACTAGCCCTCACAGATACGCAGTATTTT. The entire variable domain, with the rest obtained from reference TRBV7-8 and TRBJ2-3, is as follows: GAGVSQSPRYKVAKRGQDVALRCDPISGHVSLFWYQQALGQGPEFLTYFQNEAQLDKSGLPSDRFFAERPEGSVSTLKIQRTQQEDSAVYLCASSLGLALTDTQYFGPGTRLTVL.

The chain recombines TRBV12-3 or TRBV12-4 with TRBJ1-5; the match to TRBD1 covers 8 bases. Trimming took 6 bases from V and 7 from J; bases not matched to a gene: 8. The CDR3 spans 14 residues. The CDR3 sequence: CASRPPGQAQPQHF. CDR3 bases: TGTGCCAGCAGGCCTCCGGGACAGGCCCAGCCCCAGCATTTT.

The gene calls are TRBV29-1 and TRBJ1-2; 7 nucleotides agree with TRBD1. CDR1 and CDR2 from the germline V gene are SQVTM and ANQGSEA. The CDR3 has 13 residues. V was clipped by 7 bases and J by 4 bases; unmatched bases: 9. DNA of the CDR3: TGCAGCGCCTTGACCGGGACAGTCTATGGCTACACCTTC. Its protein is CSALTGTVYGYTF.

A few counts support this clonotype. This chain connects TRBV5-1 to TRBJ1-1; the D is unclear. The CDR3 covers 14 residues. Trimming took 4 bases from V and 1 from J, leaving 11 bases between them. In germline, CDR1 is SGHRS, CDR2 YFSETQ. CDR3 in amino acids: CASSPVWGNTEAFF. The CDR3 DNA is TGCGCCAGCAGCCCTGTATGGGGGAACACTGAAGCTTTCTTT.

The table lists this clonotype with a few counts. This chain joins TRBV12-3 or TRBV12-4 and TRBJ2-2, with a tentative D call TRBD1 (6 bases). The CDR3 totals 18 residues. V was clipped by 2 bases and J by 3 bases, with 19 bases between them. DNA of the CDR3: TGTGCCAGCAGTTTATTCGGTTTGGGGACACCTTACACCGGGGAGCTGTTTTTT. It encodes CASSLFGLGTPYTGELFF.

This clonotype was counted many times. The chain joins TRBV27 to TRBJ2-1, with D maybe TRBD2 (6 bases). Trimming pared 6 bases from V and 4 bases from J, leaving 16 bases between. Germline V gene data show CDR1 as MNHEY and CDR2 as SMNVEV (reference sequence). The CDR3 consists of 15 residues. In nucleotides, the CDR3 is TGTGCCAGCAGGGTAGGACTAAAAAATTACAATGAGCAGTTCTTC. This translates into CASRVGLKNYNEQFF.